A single sample gave rise to the 31 T cell receptor beta chains below, sequenced in a study of cytomegalovirus exposure and HLA in healthy donors. With 60 Vbeta and 13 Jbeta primers, the PCR was carried out. Sequencing was performed with immunoSEQ multiplex PCR; in TCRdb, only in-frame clones are kept and a portion is missing. Of over 150,000 clones in the sample, approximately 85% were seen once. The sequenced sample consisted of PBMCs. Receptors were obtained from a man between 45 and 60 years old in good health and CMV-seropositive.

The chain recombines TRBV30 with TRBJ2-2; 10 positions agree with TRBD1. This CDR3 is 14 amino acids long. CDR1 is GTSNPN, CDR2 SVGIG, per germline (reference sequence). Germline trimming cut 3 bases from V and 5 bases from J; bases unmatched to any gene: 3. CDR3 amino acids: CAWRMGQGTGELFF. The CDR3 DNA reads as TGTGCCTGGAGAATGGGACAGGGGACCGGGGAGCTGTTTTTT.

The CDR3 sequence: CASSQTGGAFMGNYGYTF. CDR3 DNA sequence: TGTGCCAGCAGTCAAACAGGGGGCGCTTTTATGGGAAACTATGGCTACACCTTC. The chain is built from TRBV11-2 and TRBJ1-2; TRBD1 agrees at 9 bases. Germline-derived CDR1 and CDR2 are SGHAT and FQNNGV. This CDR3 is built from 18 residues. J lost 2 bases, V lost 6 bases, and 16 bases had no gene match.

In its sample, this clone was seen once. This chain connects TRBV19 to TRBJ1-4; D perhaps matches TRBD1 (6 bases). Germline CDR1 is LNHDA and CDR2 is SQIVND (reference sequence). CDR3 size: 16 residues. The V and J ends lost 6 bases and 4 bases respectively, with 18 bases between them. The CDR3 spells CASSPRTVLGNEKLFF. The CDR3 region has the DNA TGTGCCAGTAGCCCCCGGACAGTTCTTGGTAATGAAAAACTGTTTTTT.

V is TRBV5-1 and J is TRBJ2-7; TRBD2 is a possible D gene (5 bases). The CDR3 contains 14 residues. V was pared by 0 bases and J by 2 bases, with 9 bases between. Germline CDR1 is SGHRS and CDR2 is YFSETQ. CDR3 protein: CASSLEGVPYEQYF. The CDR3 DNA reads as TGCGCCAGCAGCTTGGAGGGAGTCCCCTACGAGCAGTACTTC.

The gene calls are TRBV19 and TRBJ2-1; 11 bases align to TRBD2. The V and J ends lost 3 bases and 4 bases, in that order; junction bases with no gene match: 11. Germline V gives CDR1 LNHDA, CDR2 SQIVND (reference sequence). The CDR3 is 18 amino acids. The CDR3 loop is CASSILFTSGSLYNEQFF. For the CDR3, the DNA is TGTGCCAGTAGTATTCTTTTTACTAGCGGGAGTCTGTACAATGAGCAGTTCTTC.

V gene TRBV10-3 combines with J gene TRBJ2-1; 11 bases match TRBD2. CDR1 is ENHRY and CDR2 is SYGVKD in the germline V gene. After removal of 6 bases from V and 10 bases from J, the junction contained 14 bases not matched to a gene. The length of the CDR3 is 16 residues. CDR3 nucleotide sequence: TGTGCCATCAGGGGAGGTTTAGCGGGAGGGCCCGGGGAGCAGTTCTTC. Residues: CAIRGGLAGGPGEQFF.

The table lists this clone with a count of one. The CDR3 bases are TGTGCCAGCGAGGAGCAGGGGGGAAAGTTAGAGCAGTACTTC. As protein: CASEEQGGKLEQYF. The rearrangement uses TRBV28 and TRBJ2-7; D is perhaps TRBD1 (7 bases). V was pared by 8 bases and J by 7 bases, with 21 bases between. Germline V gives CDR1 MDHEN, CDR2 SYDVKM. This CDR3 spans 14 amino acids.

This clone was counted a few times. V and J are TRBV2 and TRBJ2-1, with 7 nucleotides matching TRBD1. This CDR3 has 15 amino acids. The V segment lost 5 bases and the J segment 8 bases; nucleotides outside the gene matches: 12. The germline V gene encodes CDR1 SNHLY and CDR2 FYNNEI. CDR3 protein: CASSPFMHRGDEQFF. The CDR3, as DNA: TGTGCCAGCAGTCCCTTTATGCACAGGGGCGATGAGCAGTTCTTC.

V and J are TRBV7-2 and TRBJ2-5; no clear D gene. V was clipped by 1 base and J by 5 bases, with 5 bases between them. The length of the CDR3 is 12 residues. CDR1 is SGHTA, CDR2 FQGNSA, per germline. The CDR3 nucleotides read TGTGCCAGCAGCTTAGATCGGGAGACCCAGTACTTC. Encoded protein: CASSLDRETQYF.

The chain combines TRBV6-5 with TRBJ1-6; a weak D match, TRBD1 (5 bases). The V and J ends lost 0 bases and 10 bases respectively, with 10 bases between them. The CDR3 covers 14 residues. The V gene's germline CDR1 is MNHEY and CDR2 SVGAGI. CDR3 in amino acids: CASSYSGGGSPLHF. For the CDR3, the DNA is TGTGCCAGCAGTTACTCCGGGGGAGGGTCACCCCTCCACTTT.

This clone showed up just a few times. V and J are TRBV19 and TRBJ1-1; D is undetermined. CDR1 LNHDA and CDR2 SQIVND come from the germline V gene (reference sequence). This CDR3 comprises 15 residues. V lost 3 bases, J lost 1 base, and 12 bases lay in between. The CDR3 DNA is TGTGCCAGTAGTATGGCCGTTCCAGGGAACACTGAAGCTTTCTTT. This codes for CASSMAVPGNTEAFF.

This chain joins TRBV29-1 and TRBJ1-1, with TRBD1 identical over 9 bases. Germline V gene lookup returns CDR1 SQVTM and CDR2 ANQGSEA. The CDR3 consists of 14 residues. With 4 bases clipped from V and 5 bases from J, the junction kept 8 bases outside the gene matches. The CDR3 DNA reads as TGCAGCGTTGCGGGGGACAGGGTTGGAACTGAAGCTTTCTTT. It encodes CSVAGDRVGTEAFF.

As DNA, the CDR3 is TGCGCCAGCAGCTTTTATTCCGACACTGAAGCTTTCTTT. Protein product: CASSFYSDTEAFF. V usage is TRBV5-1 and J usage is TRBJ1-1; no clear D. Trimming stripped 2 bases from V and 3 bases from J, with 8 bases between. CDR3 size: 13 residues. Looked up from germline, CDR1 is SGHRS and CDR2 is YFSETQ.

V gene TRBV5-6 combines with J gene TRBJ2-3; 9 bases fit TRBD1. Per germline, CDR1 SGHDT and CDR2 YYEEEE. The CDR3 has 14 residues. The J segment lost 1 base and the V segment lost 6 bases, leaving 3 bases of the junction unmatched. The CDR3 spells CASTGTGRTDTQYF. The CDR3 DNA reads TGTGCCAGCACTGGGACAGGGCGCACAGATACGCAGTATTTT. The whole variable domain, filled in from reference TRBV5-6 and TRBJ2-3, reads DAGVTQSPTHLIKTRGQQVTLRCSPKSGHDTVSWYQQALGQGPQFIFQYYEEEERQRGNFPDRFSGHQFPNYSSELNVNALLLGDSALYLCASTGTGRTDTQYFGPGTRLTVL.

The gene calls are TRBV4-3 and TRBJ1-1; D not certain. Germline lookup yields CDR1 LGHNA and CDR2 YSLEER. This CDR3 region has 20 residues. V was shortened by 0 bases and J by 3 bases, with 26 bases between the two germline ends. The chain's CDR3 is CASSQEFRPPTVYLYTEAFF. The DNA for the CDR3 is TGCGCCAGCAGCCAAGAATTTCGTCCTCCAACGGTTTATCTTTACACTGAAGCTTTCTTT.

V is TRBV30 and J is TRBJ2-7, with 7 bases identical to TRBD1. With V trimmed by 3 bases and J by 7 bases, 9 bases remained unmatched. This CDR3 has 13 residues. Germline assignment: CDR1 GTSNPN and CDR2 SVGIG (reference sequence). In nucleotides, the CDR3 is TGTGCCTGGAGCGTAGACAGGGTTGAGGAGCAGTACTTC. Its protein product is CAWSVDRVEEQYF. Full variable domain (missing parts from reference TRBV30 and TRBJ2-7): SQTIHQWPATLVQPVGSPLSLECTVEGTSNPNLYWYRQAAGRGLQLLFYSVGIGQISSEVPQNLSASRPQDRQFILSSKKLLLSDSGFYLCAWSVDRVEEQYFGPGTRLTVT.

The rearrangement links TRBV5-5 to TRBJ1-2, with 7 nucleotides matching TRBD1. The V gene's germline CDR1 is SGHKS and CDR2 YYEKEE (reference sequence). V trimming: 3 bases; J trimming: 8 bases; junction bases outside the gene matches: 10. The CDR3 totals 14 residues. CDR3 residues: CASSSKRQGQGYTF. CDR3 nucleotides: TGTGCCAGCAGCTCGAAACGACAGGGTCAGGGCTACACCTTC.

J is TRBJ1-2 and V is TRBV11-2; 10 bases map to TRBD1. The ends lost 1 base at V and 7 bases at J; junction bases unmatched: 3. Per the germline V gene, CDR1 is SGHAT and CDR2 is FQNNGV. The CDR3 length is 14 residues. In DNA form, the CDR3 reads TGTGCCAGCAGCTTAGGACAGGGGGCCGGTGGCTACACCTTC. Translation gives CASSLGQGAGGYTF.

The chain joins TRBV30 to TRBJ1-1; D call uncertain. The CDR3 length is 11 residues. Germline lookup yields CDR1 GTSNPN and CDR2 SVGIG (reference sequence). Trimming removed 5 bases at V and 3 bases at J, with 7 bases between. The CDR3 here is CAWDKDTEAFF. The CDR3 coding sequence is TGTGCCTGGGACAAGGACACTGAAGCTTTCTTT.

This chain connects TRBV28 to TRBJ1-1, with 7 nucleotides matching TRBD1. The V segment lost 2 bases and the J segment 3 bases; nucleotides outside the gene matches: 6. Germline assignment: CDR1 MDHEN and CDR2 SYDVKM. This CDR3 region has 15 residues. CDR3 bases: TGTGCCAGCAGTTTAGTCAGGGGGTTAGACACTGAAGCTTTCTTT. Protein: CASSLVRGLDTEAFF.

This clone was seen more than once but under ten times. The V call is TRBV7-3, the J call TRBJ2-3, with a possible D match to TRBD2 (5 bases). Germline assignment: CDR1 SGHTA and CDR2 FQGTGA. The V gene lost 7 bases and the J gene lost 1 base, with 9 bases spanning the gap. The CDR3 spans 13 residues. CDR3 amino acids: CASTLGGTDTQYF. In nucleotides, the CDR3 is TGTGCCAGCACCCTCGGGGGCACAGATACGCAGTATTTT.

This clone was recorded a few times. The sample carries other DNA sequences with the same CDR3. The rearrangement joins TRBV7-2 to TRBJ1-1; the D is unclear. The CDR3 has 13 residues. CDR1 SGHTA and CDR2 FQGNSA come from the germline V gene. V shed 5 bases and J shed 1 base, with 8 bases lying between them. The CDR3 DNA sequence: TGTGCCAGCAGCCTAGGGCAGAACACTGAAGCTTTCTTT. Its translation: CASSLGQNTEAFF.

The chain is built from TRBV7-8 and TRBJ1-1, with TRBD1 identical over 7 bases. Germline-derived CDR1 and CDR2 are SGHVS and FQNEAQ. Trimming removed 5 bases from V and 9 bases from J; junction bases left unmatched: 12. The CDR3 is 14 amino acids. CDR3 nucleotide sequence: TGTGCCAGCAGCCAAGGGGGCGCGGGAATGAAAGCTTTCTTT. Its protein is CASSQGGAGMKAFF.

The rearrangement links TRBV6-6 to TRBJ1-5, with 7 bases identical to TRBD1. Germline CDR1 MNHNY, CDR2 SVGAGI (reference sequence). CDR3 length equals 14 residues. V shed 4 bases, J shed 3 bases, and the junction held 3 bases outside the gene matches. The DNA of the CDR3 is TGTGCCAGCAGTTGGGACAGTACCAATCAGCCCCAGCATTTT. Translation gives CASSWDSTNQPQHF.

The sample holds one count of this clone. The genes are TRBV28 and TRBJ1-5; 7 bases map to TRBD1. The CDR3 is 15 amino acids. V lost 5 bases, J lost 1 base, and 5 bases stayed unmatched. Germline V gives CDR1 MDHEN, CDR2 SYDVKM. CDR3 sequence reads: CASSKQGRSNQPQHF. Written as DNA, the CDR3 is TGTGCCAGCAGTAAACAGGGGAGAAGCAATCAGCCCCAGCATTTT.

J is TRBJ1-2 and V is TRBV7-8; perhaps TRBD1 as D (5 bases). The CDR3 loop spans 14 amino acids. V lost 3 bases to trimming and J lost 6 bases, with 14 bases between them. CDR1 and CDR2 (germline): SGHVS, FQNEAQ. This chain's CDR3 is CASSFLQGEDGYTF. The CDR3 DNA reads TGTGCCAGCAGCTTCCTTCAGGGCGAAGATGGCTACACCTTC.

The gene calls are TRBV29-1 and TRBJ2-3, with a tentative D call TRBD1 (5 bases). This CDR3 comprises 14 residues. In germline, CDR1 is SQVTM, CDR2 ANQGSEA. Trimming took off 2 bases at V and 3 bases at J, with 12 bases between the two ends. The CDR3 loop is CSVETGLETDTQYF. CDR3 DNA sequence: TGCAGCGTTGAAACAGGCCTCGAGACAGATACGCAGTATTTT.

The J gene is TRBJ2-5, the V gene TRBV4-2; 11 bases align to TRBD1. The V segment lost 0 bases and the J segment 4 bases; nucleotides outside the gene matches: 1. The CDR3 is 15 amino acids. Germline lookup yields CDR1 LGHNA and CDR2 YNFKEQ. CDR3 in DNA: TGTGCCAGCAGCCAAGAGGGACAGGGGGTAGAGACCCAGTACTTC. Its translation is CASSQEGQGVETQYF.

The J gene is TRBJ2-7, the V gene TRBV5-1; 8 bases line up with TRBD1. The CDR3 is 14 residues long. V gave up 4 bases and J gave up 2 bases; unmatched junction bases: 5. Germline CDR1 SGHRS, CDR2 YFSETQ. CDR3 bases: TGCGCCAGCAGCCGTGGACAGGGAACCTACGAGCAGTACTTC. Its protein product is CASSRGQGTYEQYF.

In its sample, this clone was seen a few times. The chain links TRBV5-8 to TRBJ2-7, with 10 bases matching TRBD1. The CDR3 is 13 residues long. Germline assignment: CDR1 SGHTS and CDR2 YDEGEE. Losses at the gene ends were 6 bases for V and 4 bases for J; bases not matched to a gene: 4. CDR3 bases: TGTGCCAGCACCCGGACAGGGGGATACGAGCAGTACTTC. Its protein is CASTRTGGYEQYF.

The rearrangement links TRBV28 to TRBJ2-1; the match to TRBD2 covers 9 bases. The junction had 9 bases not matched to a gene; V was cut back by 2 bases and J by 7 bases. Germline loops: CDR1 MDHEN, CDR2 SYDVKM. The CDR3 totals 16 residues. The CDR3 is CASSLAGGPMTNEQFF. The CDR3 nucleotides are TGTGCCAGCAGTTTAGCGGGGGGGCCAATGACGAATGAGCAGTTCTTC. The full variable domain, rest sourced from reference TRBV28 and TRBJ2-1, is DVKVTQSSRYLVKRTGEKVFLECVQDMDHENMFWYRQDPGLGLRLIYFSYDVKMKEKGDIPEGYSVSREKKERFSLILESASTNQTSMYLCASSLAGGPMTNEQFFGPGTRLTVL.